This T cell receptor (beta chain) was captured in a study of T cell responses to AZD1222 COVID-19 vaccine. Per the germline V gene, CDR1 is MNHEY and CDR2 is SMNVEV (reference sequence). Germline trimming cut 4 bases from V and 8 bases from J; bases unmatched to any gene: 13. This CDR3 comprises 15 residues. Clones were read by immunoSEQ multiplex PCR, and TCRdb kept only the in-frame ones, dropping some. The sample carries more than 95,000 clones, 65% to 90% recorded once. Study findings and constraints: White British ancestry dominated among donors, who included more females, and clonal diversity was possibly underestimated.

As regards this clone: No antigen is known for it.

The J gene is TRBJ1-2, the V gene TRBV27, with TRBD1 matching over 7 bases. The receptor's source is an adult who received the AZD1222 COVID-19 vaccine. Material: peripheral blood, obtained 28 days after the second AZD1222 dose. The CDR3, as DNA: TGTGCCAGCAGTTCCGACTACCAGGGGGGCAAAGGCTACACCTTC. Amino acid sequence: CASSSDYQGGKGYTF.